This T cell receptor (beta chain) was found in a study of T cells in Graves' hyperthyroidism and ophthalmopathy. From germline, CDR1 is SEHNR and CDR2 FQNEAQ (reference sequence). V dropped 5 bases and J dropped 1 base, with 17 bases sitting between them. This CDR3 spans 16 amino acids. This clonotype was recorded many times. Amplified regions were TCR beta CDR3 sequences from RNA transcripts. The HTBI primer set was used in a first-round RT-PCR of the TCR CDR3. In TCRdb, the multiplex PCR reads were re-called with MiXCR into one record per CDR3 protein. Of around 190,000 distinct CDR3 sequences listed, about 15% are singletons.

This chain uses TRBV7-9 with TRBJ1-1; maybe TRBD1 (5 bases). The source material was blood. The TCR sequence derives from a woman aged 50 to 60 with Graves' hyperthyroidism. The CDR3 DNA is TGTGCCAGCAGCCTTAGGAGGGGCCGACCGAACACTGAAGCTTTCTTT. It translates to CASSLRRGRPNTEAFF.